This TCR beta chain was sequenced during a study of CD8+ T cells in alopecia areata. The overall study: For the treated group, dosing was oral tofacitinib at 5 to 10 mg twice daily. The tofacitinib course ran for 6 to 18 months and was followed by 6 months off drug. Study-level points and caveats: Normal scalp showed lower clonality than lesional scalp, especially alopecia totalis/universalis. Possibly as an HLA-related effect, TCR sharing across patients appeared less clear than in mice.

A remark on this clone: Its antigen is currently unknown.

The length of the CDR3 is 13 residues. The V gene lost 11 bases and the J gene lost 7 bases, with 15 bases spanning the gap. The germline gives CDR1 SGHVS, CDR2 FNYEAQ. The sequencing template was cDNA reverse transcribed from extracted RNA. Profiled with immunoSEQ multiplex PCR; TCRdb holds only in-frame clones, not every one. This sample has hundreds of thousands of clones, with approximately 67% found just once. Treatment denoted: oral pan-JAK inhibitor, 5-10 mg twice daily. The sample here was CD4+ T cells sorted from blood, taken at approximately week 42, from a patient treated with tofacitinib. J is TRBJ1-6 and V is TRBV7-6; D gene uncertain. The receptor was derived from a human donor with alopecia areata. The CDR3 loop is CASRREENSPLHF. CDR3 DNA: TGTGCCTCCCGGAGGGAAGAGAATTCACCCCTCCACTTT.